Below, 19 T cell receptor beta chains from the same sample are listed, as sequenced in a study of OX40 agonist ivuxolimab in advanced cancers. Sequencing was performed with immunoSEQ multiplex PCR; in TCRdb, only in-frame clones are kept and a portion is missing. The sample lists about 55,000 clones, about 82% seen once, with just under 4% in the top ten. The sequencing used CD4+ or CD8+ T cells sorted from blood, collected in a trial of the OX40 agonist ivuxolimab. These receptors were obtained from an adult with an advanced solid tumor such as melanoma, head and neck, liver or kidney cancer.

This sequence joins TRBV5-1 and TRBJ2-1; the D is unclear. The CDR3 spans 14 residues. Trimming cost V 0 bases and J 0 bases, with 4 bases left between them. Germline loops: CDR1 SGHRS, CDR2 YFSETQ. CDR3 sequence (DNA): TGCGCCAGCAGCTTGGCGGACTCCTACAATGAGCAGTTCTTC. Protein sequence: CASSLADSYNEQFF.

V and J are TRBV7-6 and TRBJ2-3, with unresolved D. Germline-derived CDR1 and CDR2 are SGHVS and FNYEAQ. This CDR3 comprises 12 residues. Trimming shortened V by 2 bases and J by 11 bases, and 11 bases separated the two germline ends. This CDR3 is CASSLTSDWQYF. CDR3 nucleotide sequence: TGTGCCAGCAGCTTAACGTCAGACTGGCAGTATTTT.

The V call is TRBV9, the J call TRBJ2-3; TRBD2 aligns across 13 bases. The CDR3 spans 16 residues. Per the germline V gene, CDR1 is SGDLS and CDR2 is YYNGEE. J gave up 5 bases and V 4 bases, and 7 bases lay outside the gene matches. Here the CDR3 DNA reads TGTGCCAGCAGCCCCCGAGGACTAGCGGGGGTAGATACGCAGTATTTT. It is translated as CASSPRGLAGVDTQYF.

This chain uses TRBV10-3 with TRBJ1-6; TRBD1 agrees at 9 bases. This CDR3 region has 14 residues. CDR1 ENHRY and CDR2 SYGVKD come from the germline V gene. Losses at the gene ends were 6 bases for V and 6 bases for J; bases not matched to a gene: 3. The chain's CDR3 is CAIRGTGTNSPLHF. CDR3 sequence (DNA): TGTGCCATCAGGGGGACAGGGACTAATTCACCCCTCCACTTT.

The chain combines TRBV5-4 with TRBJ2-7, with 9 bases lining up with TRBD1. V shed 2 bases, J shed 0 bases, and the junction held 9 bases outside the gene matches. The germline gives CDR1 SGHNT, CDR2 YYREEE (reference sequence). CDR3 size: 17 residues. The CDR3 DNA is TGTGCCAGCAGCTTACAACAGGGGGCCCTCAGCTCCTACGAGCAGTACTTC. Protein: CASSLQQGALSSYEQYF.

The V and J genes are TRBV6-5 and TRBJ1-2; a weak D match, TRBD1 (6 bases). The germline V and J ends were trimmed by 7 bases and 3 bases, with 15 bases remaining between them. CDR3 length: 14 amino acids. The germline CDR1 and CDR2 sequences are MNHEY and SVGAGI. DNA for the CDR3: TGTGCCAGCACGCCGGGGGGGCGAGACTATGGCTACACCTTC. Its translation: CASTPGGRDYGYTF.

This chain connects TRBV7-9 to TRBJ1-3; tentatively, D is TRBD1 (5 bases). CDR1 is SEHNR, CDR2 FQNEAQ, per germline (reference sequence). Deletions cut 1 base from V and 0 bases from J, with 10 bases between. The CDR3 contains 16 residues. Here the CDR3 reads CASSLGQGASGNTIYF. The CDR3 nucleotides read TGTGCCAGCAGCTTAGGTCAGGGTGCCTCTGGAAACACCATATATTTT.

The CDR3 region has the DNA TGTGCCAGCAGCCTCAACAGGGGGTTGGGCACCGGGGAGCTGTTTTTT. Translated: CASSLNRGLGTGELFF. The chain joins TRBV5-5 to TRBJ2-2, with TRBD1 matching over 8 bases. This CDR3 is built from 16 residues. Germline-derived CDR1 and CDR2 are SGHKS and YYEKEE (reference sequence). V gave up 4 bases and J gave up 4 bases; unmatched junction bases: 9.

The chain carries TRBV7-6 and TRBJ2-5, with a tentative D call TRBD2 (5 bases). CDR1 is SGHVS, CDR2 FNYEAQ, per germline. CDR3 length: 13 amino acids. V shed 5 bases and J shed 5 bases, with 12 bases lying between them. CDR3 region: CASSPLALETQYF. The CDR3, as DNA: TGTGCCAGCAGCCCCCTAGCCCTGGAGACCCAGTACTTC. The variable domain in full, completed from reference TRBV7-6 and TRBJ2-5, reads GAGVSQSPRYKVTKRGQDVALRCDPISGHVSLYWYRQALGQGPEFLTYFNYEAQQDKSGLPNDRFSAERPEGSISTLTIQRTEQRDSAMYRCASSPLALETQYFGPGTRLLVL.

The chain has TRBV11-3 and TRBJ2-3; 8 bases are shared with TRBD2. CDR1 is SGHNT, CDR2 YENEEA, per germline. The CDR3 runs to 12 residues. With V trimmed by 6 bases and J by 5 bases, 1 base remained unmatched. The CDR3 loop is CASRAGGDTQYF. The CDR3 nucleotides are TGTGCCAGCAGGGCGGGGGGAGATACGCAGTATTTT. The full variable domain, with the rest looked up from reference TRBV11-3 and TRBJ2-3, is EAGVVQSPRYKIIEKKQPVAFWCNPISGHNTLYWYLQNLGQGPELLIRYENEEAVDDSQLPKDRFSAERLKGVDSTLKIQPAELGDSAVYLCASRAGGDTQYFGPGTRLTVL.

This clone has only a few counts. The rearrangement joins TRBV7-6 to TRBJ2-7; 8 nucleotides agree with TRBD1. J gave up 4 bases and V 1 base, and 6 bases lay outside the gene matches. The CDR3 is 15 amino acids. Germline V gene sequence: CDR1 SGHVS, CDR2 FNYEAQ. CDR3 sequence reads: CASSLDGTGVYEQYF. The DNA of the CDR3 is TGTGCCAGCAGCTTAGACGGGACAGGAGTATACGAGCAGTACTTC.

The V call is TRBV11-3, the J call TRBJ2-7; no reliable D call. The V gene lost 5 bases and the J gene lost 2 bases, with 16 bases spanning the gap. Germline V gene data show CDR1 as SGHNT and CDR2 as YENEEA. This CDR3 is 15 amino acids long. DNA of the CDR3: TGTGCCAGCAGCCTTTGGACCGGTCGGGCCTACGAGCAGTACTTC. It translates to CASSLWTGRAYEQYF.

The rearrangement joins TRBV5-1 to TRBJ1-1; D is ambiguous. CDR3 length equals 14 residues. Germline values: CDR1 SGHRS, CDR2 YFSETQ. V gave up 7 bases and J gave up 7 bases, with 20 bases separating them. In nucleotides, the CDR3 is TGCGCCAGCCCTCCGACTAGGGCCGGTGATGAAGCTTTCTTT. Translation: CASPPTRAGDEAFF.

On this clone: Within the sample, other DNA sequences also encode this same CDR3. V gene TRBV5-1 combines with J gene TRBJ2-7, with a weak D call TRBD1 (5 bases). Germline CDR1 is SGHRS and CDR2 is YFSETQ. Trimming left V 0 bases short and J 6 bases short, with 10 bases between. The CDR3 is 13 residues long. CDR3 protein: CASSLVQGIEQYF. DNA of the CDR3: TGCGCCAGCAGCTTGGTGCAGGGTATCGAGCAGTACTTC. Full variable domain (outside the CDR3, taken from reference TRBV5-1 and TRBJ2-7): KAGVTQTPRYLIKTRGQQVTLSCSPISGHRSVSWYQQTPGQGLQFLFEYFSETQRNKGNFPGRFSGRQFSNSRSEMNVSTLELGDSALYLCASSLVQGIEQYFGPGTRLTVT.

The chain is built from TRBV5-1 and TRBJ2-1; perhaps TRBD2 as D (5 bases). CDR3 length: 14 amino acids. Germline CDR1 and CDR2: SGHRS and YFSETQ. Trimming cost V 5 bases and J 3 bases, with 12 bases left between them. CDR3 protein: CASRTAGNYNEQFF. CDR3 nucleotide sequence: TGCGCCAGCAGAACCGCCGGGAACTACAATGAGCAGTTCTTC. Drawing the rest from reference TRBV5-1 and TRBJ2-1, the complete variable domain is KAGVTQTPRYLIKTRGQQVTLSCSPISGHRSVSWYQQTPGQGLQFLFEYFSETQRNKGNFPGRFSGRQFSNSRSEMNVSTLELGDSALYLCASRTAGNYNEQFFGPGTRLTVL.

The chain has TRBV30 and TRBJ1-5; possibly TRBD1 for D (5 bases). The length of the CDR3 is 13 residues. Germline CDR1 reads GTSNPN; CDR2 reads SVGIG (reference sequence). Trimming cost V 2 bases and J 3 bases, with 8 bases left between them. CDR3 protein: CAWSKGNNQPQHF. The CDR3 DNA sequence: TGTGCCTGGAGTAAGGGGAACAATCAGCCCCAGCATTTT. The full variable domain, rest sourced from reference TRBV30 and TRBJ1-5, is SQTIHQWPATLVQPVGSPLSLECTVEGTSNPNLYWYRQAAGRGLQLLFYSVGIGQISSEVPQNLSASRPQDRQFILSSKKLLLSDSGFYLCAWSKGNNQPQHFGDGTRLSIL.

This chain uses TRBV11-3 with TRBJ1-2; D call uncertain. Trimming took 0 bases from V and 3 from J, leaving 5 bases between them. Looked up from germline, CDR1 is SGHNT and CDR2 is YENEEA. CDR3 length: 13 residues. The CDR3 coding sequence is TGTGCCAGCAGCTTAGACCAGCACTATGGCTACACCTTC. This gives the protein CASSLDQHYGYTF. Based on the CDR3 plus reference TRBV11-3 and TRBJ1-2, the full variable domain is EAGVVQSPRYKIIEKKQPVAFWCNPISGHNTLYWYLQNLGQGPELLIRYENEEAVDDSQLPKDRFSAERLKGVDSTLKIQPAELGDSAVYLCASSLDQHYGYTFGSGTRLTVV.

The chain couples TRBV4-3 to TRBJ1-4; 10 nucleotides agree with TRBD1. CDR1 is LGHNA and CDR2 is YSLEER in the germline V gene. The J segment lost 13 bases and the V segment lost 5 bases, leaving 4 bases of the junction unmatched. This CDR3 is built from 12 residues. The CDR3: CASSATGGTLFF. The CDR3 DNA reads TGCGCCAGCAGCGCGACAGGGGGCACACTGTTTTTT.

CDR3 in DNA: TGTGCCAGTAGCCTCCTACAGGGGGTGGGTGAAAAACTGTTTTTT. It yields the protein CASSLLQGVGEKLFF. This rearrangement joins TRBV19 to TRBJ1-4, with TRBD1 matching over 8 bases. There are 15 residues in the CDR3. J gave up 7 bases and V 6 bases, and 10 bases lay outside the gene matches. The germline V gene has CDR1 LNHDA and CDR2 SQIVND (reference sequence).